A single TCR beta chain is shown here with its context. These data belong to a study of blood T cells in healthy people across ages. It was with a sample-barcoded 5' primer and a J-beta primer mix that a second PCR of roughly 7 to 12 cycles was run. A single record per CDR3 protein comes from TCRdb applying MiXCR to the 5' RACE reads. Of 700,000 or so distinct CDR3 sequences in the sample, 22% were seen once. V shed 6 bases and J shed 1 base, with 13 bases lying between them. The CDR3 has 15 residues. Per germline, CDR1 MGHRA and CDR2 YSYEKL. The chain carries TRBV4-1 and TRBJ1-5; D is uncertain. Material for sequencing was blood. This sequence was found in a man in his sixties or seventies in good health. The CDR3 bases are TGCGCCAGCAGTAATCACTGGGAGAGCAATCAGCCCCAGCATTTT. Its translation: CASSNHWESNQPQHF.